Below are 30 T cell receptor beta chains sequenced from a single sample in a study of T cells in Graves' hyperthyroidism and ophthalmopathy (dated by TCRdb to between 2017 and 2020). Library preparation employed multiplex PCR. TCRdb lists the instrument as Illumina HiSeq 2000. Amplification of TCR beta CDR3 regions was carried out from RNA transcripts. A first-round RT-PCR of the TCR CDR3 used the HTBI primer set with the Qiagen OneStep RT-PCR kit. TCRdb itself trimmed the public reads at Q25 with fastp, ran MiXCR and retained productive beta chains. Records with the same CDR3 protein are collapsed into one entry carrying the most frequent genes and DNA. This sample comprises approximately 720,000 distinct CDR3 sequences, around 20% of them detected only once. Over 15% of the sample is held by the ten biggest clonotypes. The specimen sequenced was blood. These receptors all come from a woman aged 45-60 years with Graves' hyperthyroidism that later progressed to Graves' ophthalmopathy.

The V gene is TRBV27, the J gene TRBJ2-1; a weak D match, TRBD1 (6 bases). Trimming shortened V by 9 bases and J by 6 bases, and 24 bases separated the two germline ends. Germline values: CDR1 MNHEY, CDR2 SMNVEV (reference sequence). The CDR3 has 16 residues. The DNA for the CDR3 is TGTGCCAGGGGGGCGGAGACGCATGGTCTGGTCAATGAGCAGTTCTTC. It is translated as CARGAETHGLVNEQFF.

The V gene is TRBV2, the J gene TRBJ2-4, with a tentative D call TRBD2 (5 bases). Germline loops: CDR1 SNHLY, CDR2 FYNNEI. Trimming shortened V by 4 bases and J by 15 bases, and 13 bases separated the two germline ends. CDR3 length equals 11 residues. The CDR3 nucleotides are TGTGCCAGCAGTGCCCGGGATCTTTCGTACTTC. The encoded protein is CASSARDLSYF.

This clonotype turned up a few times. The chain couples TRBV5-1 to TRBJ2-3, with D perhaps matching TRBD1 (5 bases). CDR1 and CDR2 from the germline V gene are SGHRS and YFSETQ. The length of the CDR3 is 14 residues. With 2 bases removed from V and 2 bases from J, the gap between germline ends came to 9 bases. The CDR3 here is CASSLGEPTDTQYF. CDR3 coding DNA: TGCGCCAGCAGCTTAGGGGAACCCACAGATACGCAGTATTTT.

On this clonotype: A read error may account for a junction end that differs from germline. V is TRBV7-7 and J is TRBJ2-1; D might be TRBD2 (5 bases). Germline lookup yields CDR1 SSHAT and CDR2 FNYEAQ (reference sequence). The CDR3 is made up of 18 amino acids. CDR3 amino acids: CASSLAPGGLSSYNEQFF. CDR3 DNA: TGTGCTAGCAGCTTAGCCCCCGGCGGGTTGAGCTCCTACAATGAGCAGTTCTTC.

V gene TRBV12-3 or TRBV12-4 combines with J gene TRBJ1-4; D is unresolved. The V end was cut by 6 bases, the J end by 3 bases, with 11 bases between. This CDR3 contains 14 residues. CDR3 region: CASSPGYSNEKLFF. The CDR3 bases are TGTGCCAGCAGCCCGGGATACTCTAATGAAAAACTGTTTTTT.

At least ten counts were recorded for this clonotype. The chain recombines TRBV6-1 with TRBJ1-2; 9 bases fit TRBD1. Trimming removed 5 bases from V and 8 bases from J; junction bases left unmatched: 21. The CDR3 covers 18 residues. Germline CDR1 MNHNS, CDR2 SASEGT. The CDR3 here is CASSSSNPTGTGIGGYTF. CDR3 DNA sequence: TGTGCCAGCAGTTCAAGTAATCCTACCGGGACAGGGATTGGAGGCTACACCTTC.

In its sample, this clonotype was seen a few times. The chain employs TRBV7-9 and TRBJ1-4; possible D gene TRBD1, 6 bases. The germline V gene encodes CDR1 SEHNR and CDR2 FQNEAQ (reference sequence). The V and J ends lost 6 bases and 4 bases respectively, with 15 bases between them. The CDR3 runs to 15 residues. The CDR3 loop is CASSSTGTVNEKLFF. CDR3 in DNA: TGTGCCAGCAGTTCTACAGGGACGGTTAATGAAAAACTGTTTTTT.

This clonotype was counted only a few times. V gene TRBV14 combines with J gene TRBJ2-2, with a tentative D call TRBD2 (6 bases). CDR1 is SGHDN and CDR2 is FVKESK in the germline V gene. This CDR3 comprises 15 residues. V dropped 9 bases and J dropped 2 bases, with 16 bases sitting between them. The CDR3 here is CASQLGLSNTGELFF. In DNA form, the CDR3 reads TGTGCCAGTCAATTAGGACTATCTAACACCGGGGAGCTGTTTTTT.

This clonotype was counted at least ten times. The chain couples TRBV2 to TRBJ2-7; 9 nucleotides match TRBD2. This CDR3 has 15 amino acids. J was trimmed by 2 bases and V by 1 base; bases with no gene match: 3. Germline CDR1 and CDR2: SNHLY and FYNNEI. In DNA, the CDR3 is TGTGCCAGCAGTGAAGAAGGACTAGCGACCTACGAGCAGTACTTC. Translation gives CASSEEGLATYEQYF.

The chain employs TRBV11-2 and TRBJ2-2, with 8 bases that match TRBD2. CDR1 is SGHAT, CDR2 FQNNGV, per germline. This CDR3 comprises 16 residues. V shed 1 base and J 7 bases; nucleotides not matched to a gene: 8. CDR3 DNA sequence: TGTGCCAGCAGCTTAGCGGGGGGGTCAAGTTTCGGGGAGCTGTTTTTT. Translating gives CASSLAGGSSFGELFF. Looking up the rest from reference TRBV11-2 and TRBJ2-2 gives the full variable domain: EAGVAQSPRYKIIEKRQSVAFWCNPISGHATLYWYQQILGQGPKLLIQFQNNGVVDDSQLPKDRFSAERLKGVDSTLKIQPAKLEDSAVYLCASSLAGGSSFGELFFGEGSRLTVL.

This clonotype was seen at least ten times. V usage is TRBV7-9 and J usage is TRBJ1-2, with D hard to call. Germline V gene sequence: CDR1 SEHNR, CDR2 FQNEAQ (reference sequence). This CDR3 has 14 amino acids. Trimming shortened V by 1 base and J by 6 bases, and 12 bases separated the two germline ends. The CDR3 DNA sequence: TGTGCCAGCAGCTTAGGGACGCGAGGAGATGGCTACACCTTC. The encoded protein is CASSLGTRGDGYTF.

The CDR3 region is CASNSQGGGEAFF. The CDR3 region has the DNA TGTGCCAGCAACTCACAGGGGGGAGGTGAAGCTTTCTTT. The chain uses TRBV19 and TRBJ1-1; 8 bases agree with TRBD1. This CDR3 contains 13 residues. Germline V lookup: CDR1 LNHDA, CDR2 SQIVND (reference sequence). V gave up 9 bases and J gave up 7 bases; unmatched junction bases: 10.

The chain links TRBV12-3 or TRBV12-4 to TRBJ1-4; D not certain. V was shortened by 2 bases and J by 7 bases, with 11 bases between the two germline ends. The CDR3 runs to 14 residues. In DNA form, the CDR3 reads TGTGCCAGCAGTTTAACCTCCTATGGTGAAAAACTGTTTTTT. Its protein product is CASSLTSYGEKLFF.

This clonotype was picked up many times. The rearrangement uses TRBV11-2 and TRBJ1-5; TRBD1 matches 7 bases. The germline V gene has CDR1 SGHAT and CDR2 FQNNGV. This CDR3 spans 15 amino acids. The J segment lost 7 bases and the V segment lost 8 bases, leaving 14 bases of the junction unmatched. This chain's CDR3 is CASARGTVEKQPQHF. Here the CDR3 DNA reads TGTGCCAGCGCACGAGGGACAGTAGAAAAGCAGCCCCAGCATTTT.

This clonotype was detected many times. J is TRBJ1-5 and V is TRBV30, with D maybe TRBD1 (5 bases). Germline lookup yields CDR1 GTSNPN and CDR2 SVGIG (reference sequence). Trimming removed 1 base at V and 2 bases at J, with 12 bases between. This CDR3 has 15 residues. The CDR3 DNA is TGTGCCTGGAGTGCTCAGGGAGGCGGCAATCAGCCCCAGCATTTT. It is translated as CAWSAQGGGNQPQHF.

This clonotype was picked up many times. The chain joins TRBV20-1 to TRBJ1-1; D gene unclear. The CDR3 totals 13 residues. Germline CDR1 is DFQATT and CDR2 is SNEGSKA (reference sequence). Trimming left V 7 bases short and J 4 bases short, with 16 bases between. The CDR3 nucleotides are TGCAGTGTCACCCCCGGTGGCGGCACTGAAGCTTTCTTT. The encoded protein is CSVTPGGGTEAFF.

The chain employs TRBV19 and TRBJ1-1; D may be TRBD1 (5 bases). The CDR3 has 13 residues. Germline CDR1 LNHDA, CDR2 SQIVND (reference sequence). V was trimmed by 3 bases and J by 5 bases, leaving 10 bases between them. CDR3 sequence reads: CASSMSRGTEAFF. DNA for the CDR3: TGTGCCAGTAGTATGTCGCGGGGGACTGAAGCTTTCTTT. Using reference TRBV19 and TRBJ1-1 for the parts outside the CDR3, the full variable domain is DGGITQSPKYLFRKEGQNVTLSCEQNLNHDAMYWYRQDPGQGLRLIYYSQIVNDFQKGDIAEGYSVSREKKESFPLTVTSAQKNPTAFYLCASSMSRGTEAFFGQGTRLTVV.

This clonotype was counted many times. The junction does not match germline at one end; this may be a read error. The CDR3 DNA reads TGCGCCAGCAGCTTGAGCGGCACAGATACGCAGTATTTT. Amino acid sequence: CASSLSGTDTQYF. The rearrangement links TRBV3-1 to TRBJ2-3; D not certain. The germline CDR1 and CDR2 sequences are LGHDT and YNNKEL (reference sequence). The CDR3 contains 13 residues.

This chain links TRBV9 with TRBJ1-1, with 8 bases matching TRBD1. V shed 0 bases and J 0 bases; nucleotides not matched to a gene: 10. The V gene's germline CDR1 is SGDLS and CDR2 YYNGEE. CDR3 length: 18 residues. For the CDR3, the DNA is TGTGCCAGCAGCGTAGCTCATCAGGGGGCGGGTTTGAACACTGAAGCTTTCTTT. Its translation is CASSVAHQGAGLNTEAFF.

V usage is TRBV20-1 and J usage is TRBJ2-1; D might be TRBD1 or TRBD2, each matching 5 bases. The CDR3 sequence is 15 residues long. CDR1 and CDR2 from the germline V gene are DFQATT and SNEGSKA (reference sequence). Trimming pared 3 bases from V and 6 bases from J, leaving 18 bases between. This CDR3 is CSASGHGLLPNEQFF. CDR3 nucleotides: TGCAGTGCTAGTGGACACGGACTCCTTCCCAATGAGCAGTTCTTC.

At least ten counts were recorded for this clonotype. The J gene is TRBJ2-7, the V gene TRBV11-2; perhaps TRBD1 as D (6 bases). CDR3 length equals 14 residues. Germline-derived CDR1 and CDR2 are SGHAT and FQNNGV. V was shortened by 5 bases and J by 3 bases, with 14 bases between the two germline ends. As DNA, the CDR3 is TGTGCCAGCAGCCCTTTTTTGACAGGCTACGAGCAGTACTTC. Its translation: CASSPFLTGYEQYF.

The chain has TRBV19 and TRBJ2-5; unclear D gene. This CDR3 is built from 15 residues. The germline V and J ends were trimmed by 3 bases and 4 bases, with 15 bases remaining between them. Germline V gives CDR1 LNHDA, CDR2 SQIVND (reference sequence). CDR3 coding DNA: TGTGCCAGTAGTATTTCCCCCGGTTCCGGAGAGACCCAGTACTTC. Its protein is CASSISPGSGETQYF. The whole variable domain, filled in from reference TRBV19 and TRBJ2-5, reads DGGITQSPKYLFRKEGQNVTLSCEQNLNHDAMYWYRQDPGQGLRLIYYSQIVNDFQKGDIAEGYSVSREKKESFPLTVTSAQKNPTAFYLCASSISPGSGETQYFGPGTRLLVL.

The chain uses TRBV25-1 and TRBJ1-6; maybe TRBD1 (5 bases). CDR1 MGHDK and CDR2 SYGVNS come from the germline V gene. This CDR3 is built from 15 residues. Between the trimmed V and J ends, which lost 2 bases and 7 bases, there was a span of 12 bases. CDR3 DNA: TGTGCCAGCAGTGAACAGGGACGGAACAATTCACCCCTCCACTTT. Encoded protein: CASSEQGRNNSPLHF.

V is TRBV15 and J is TRBJ2-5, with 7 bases aligning to TRBD1. V lost 3 bases and J lost 4; bases outside the gene matches: 8. Per the germline V gene, CDR1 is LNHNV and CDR2 is YYDKDF (reference sequence). The CDR3 length is 15 residues. The CDR3 protein is CATSSKRGGVETQYF. In DNA form, the CDR3 reads TGTGCCACCAGCAGTAAGAGAGGGGGCGTAGAGACCCAGTACTTC.

The chain employs TRBV7-6 and TRBJ1-2; 7 positions match TRBD1. V shed 1 base and J 8 bases; nucleotides not matched to a gene: 7. The CDR3 extends over 14 amino acids. The germline V gene encodes CDR1 SGHVS and CDR2 FNYEAQ. The chain's CDR3 is CASSLEATGLGYTF. As DNA, the CDR3 is TGTGCCAGCAGCTTAGAGGCGACAGGGCTAGGCTACACCTTC.

This clonotype showed up many times. The V call is TRBV5-1, the J call TRBJ1-1, with 7 positions matching TRBD1. V shed 0 bases, J shed 10 bases, and the junction held 15 bases outside the gene matches. The CDR3 sequence is 16 residues long. Germline V gives CDR1 SGHRS, CDR2 YFSETQ. This CDR3 is CASSLVLGQDSGGAFF. In DNA, the CDR3 is TGCGCCAGCAGCTTGGTCCTCGGACAGGACTCGGGCGGAGCTTTCTTT.

At least ten counts were recorded for this clonotype. The chain is built from TRBV2 and TRBJ2-1; TRBD1 is a possible D gene (5 bases). Germline loops: CDR1 SNHLY, CDR2 FYNNEI. Trimming left V 2 bases short and J 0 bases short, with 8 bases between. The CDR3 covers 15 residues. CDR3 sequence (DNA): TGTGCCAGCAGTGAAAGGACAAACTCCTACAATGAGCAGTTCTTC. Amino acid sequence: CASSERTNSYNEQFF.

This chain uses TRBV10-2 with TRBJ1-1; D ambiguous. The CDR3 is made up of 14 amino acids. The V gene lost 1 base and the J gene lost 10 bases, with 16 bases spanning the gap. The germline V gene encodes CDR1 WSHSY and CDR2 SAAADI. CDR3 nucleotide sequence: TGCGCCAGCAGTGAGTATCTCTGGTCCTCTGCAGCTTTCTTT. It encodes CASSEYLWSSAAFF.

In its sample, this clonotype was seen a few times. The chain joins TRBV20-1 to TRBJ1-4, with D possibly being TRBD1 (6 bases). Germline CDR1 is DFQATT and CDR2 is SNEGSKA (reference sequence). The CDR3 extends over 13 amino acids. The ends were cut back, 6 bases at V and 3 bases at J, with 11 bases in the middle. CDR3 amino acids: CSASDSSNEKLFF. The CDR3 bases are TGCAGTGCATCGGACAGCTCTAATGAAAAACTGTTTTTT.

This clonotype showed up just a few times. This chain connects TRBV3-1 to TRBJ1-3; D is possibly TRBD1 (5 bases). V was trimmed by 1 base and J by 0 bases, leaving 10 bases between them. The germline CDR1 and CDR2 sequences are LGHDT and YNNKEL (reference sequence). There are 16 residues in the CDR3. The CDR3 DNA reads as TGTGCCAGCAGCCAAGGGACGGACACCTCTGGAAACACCATATATTTT. As protein: CASSQGTDTSGNTIYF.